The 8 T cell receptor beta chains below were found in one sample sequenced in a study of T cell clonotyping in hematopoietic cell transplantation. Some clones are missing from TCRdb's copy, which holds only in-frame ones; the method was immunoSEQ multiplex PCR. The table records over 6,500 clones, approximately 96% of them present only once. This material consisted of PBMCs, taken 30 days after allogeneic stem cell transplant. The receptor source for this set is a male patient aged 35-50 years who had an allogeneic stem cell transplant from a related donor, so the T cells may come from the graft donor. Some clones in this sample may be carry-over from other donors' samples.

The J gene is TRBJ2-7, the V gene TRBV2; 10 positions match TRBD1. The CDR3 totals 13 residues. The germline CDR1 and CDR2 sequences are SNHLY and FYNNEI. The junction had 4 bases not matched to a gene; V was cut back by 6 bases and J by 5 bases. CDR3 in DNA: TGTGCCAGCAGCGGACAGGGGGTAGACGAGCAGTACTTC. Its translation: CASSGQGVDEQYF.

The chain couples TRBV30 to TRBJ1-1, with 8 bases identical to TRBD1. V dropped 0 bases and J dropped 3; count of bases not matched to a gene: 3. The germline V gene has CDR1 GTSNPN and CDR2 SVGIG (reference sequence). CDR3 length: 14 amino acids. CDR3 protein: CAWSVGQGYTEAFF. The CDR3 DNA reads TGTGCCTGGAGTGTAGGACAGGGTTACACTGAAGCTTTCTTT.

The gene calls are TRBV11-2 and TRBJ2-1; a possible D gene is TRBD2 (5 bases). The CDR3 has 17 residues. The V and J ends lost 5 bases and 0 bases respectively, with 17 bases between them. The germline V gene has CDR1 SGHAT and CDR2 FQNNGV. In DNA, the CDR3 is TGTGCCAGCAGCACCTTAGCGTGGCGGATCTCCTACAATGAGCAGTTCTTC. It specifies CASSTLAWRISYNEQFF.

Only one count was recorded for this clone. The chain has TRBV28 and TRBJ1-3; 7 positions agree with TRBD1. The junction had 6 bases not matched to a gene; V was cut back by 6 bases and J by 4 bases. The V gene's germline CDR1 is MDHEN and CDR2 SYDVKM. CDR3 length: 14 amino acids. This CDR3 reads CASSEGAHGNTIYF. The CDR3 DNA is TGTGCCAGCAGCGAGGGGGCGCACGGAAACACCATATATTTT.

The chain employs TRBV5-1 and TRBJ2-7, with D perhaps matching TRBD2 (6 bases). V was shortened by 0 bases and J by 3 bases, with 10 bases between the two germline ends. In germline, CDR1 is SGHRS, CDR2 YFSETQ. This CDR3 region has 14 residues. This CDR3 reads CASSLVAEGYEQYF. In DNA, the CDR3 is TGCGCCAGCAGCTTGGTAGCGGAGGGCTACGAGCAGTACTTC.

The rearrangement uses TRBV2 and TRBJ1-5; D may be TRBD1 (6 bases). The CDR3 has 14 amino acids. The V gene lost 7 bases and the J gene lost 7 bases, with 17 bases spanning the gap. CDR1 SNHLY and CDR2 FYNNEI come from the germline V gene. CDR3 nucleotides: TGTGCCAGCAATTTACAGGGTTTGGGGCAGCCCCAGCATTTT. Amino acids: CASNLQGLGQPQHF.

The V call is TRBV7-2, the J call TRBJ2-7; D call uncertain. Trimming removed 4 bases at V and 2 bases at J, with 18 bases between. From germline, CDR1 is SGHTA and CDR2 FQGNSA. This CDR3 contains 16 residues. The CDR3 DNA reads TGTGCCAGCAGCTCAGGCTTTTCGGTCTCCGCCTACGAGCAGTACTTC. It codes for CASSSGFSVSAYEQYF. The whole variable domain, filled in from reference TRBV7-2 and TRBJ2-7, reads GAGVSQSPSNKVTEKGKDVELRCDPISGHTALYWYRQSLGQGLEFLIYFQGNSAPDKSGLPSDRFSAERTGGSVSTLTIQRTQQEDSAVYLCASSSGFSVSAYEQYFGPGTRLTVT.

This sequence joins TRBV28 and TRBJ2-7; the match to TRBD1 covers 7 bases. The V segment lost 5 bases and the J segment 6 bases; nucleotides outside the gene matches: 16. CDR3 size: 16 residues. The V gene's germline CDR1 is MDHEN and CDR2 SYDVKM. Written as DNA, the CDR3 is TGTGCCAGCAGTCTGAACCTCAGACAGGGAACTAGCGAGCAGTACTTC. Its protein is CASSLNLRQGTSEQYF.